This note documents a single T cell receptor beta chain sequence. Its antigen is not known. The sample is drawn from a study of T cell repertoires in cytomegalovirus infection. Study summary: Researchers turned to recently identified HLA-C-restricted CMV epitopes as well as well-studied HLA-B-restricted ones. CMV infection together with matching HLA type was indicated by public TCR beta signatures.

Each CDR3 protein gets one entry after TCRdb re-called the reads with MiXCR. The table includes 650,000 to 900,000 distinct CDR3 sequences, 25% to 30% detected once. The V and J ends lost 0 bases and 4 bases respectively, with 13 bases between them. The CDR3 is made up of 14 amino acids. Germline-derived CDR1 and CDR2 are DFQATT and SNEGSKA (reference sequence). Study outcomes and limitations: Carriers of CMV plus the relevant HLA were identified by cumulative public TCR beta family frequency.

The TCR originated in a human donor in good health (CMV status not recorded). Some clones in this sample may be carry-over from other donors' samples. V and J are TRBV20-1 and TRBJ2-7; no clear D gene. This specimen consisted of cultured CD8+ T cells from PBMCs, obtained from culture after CMV antigen stimulation. DNA of the CDR3: TGCAGTGCTAGAGATGCAGGCTTTGGTTACGAGCAGTACTTC. It translates to CSARDAGFGYEQYF.